These T cell receptor beta chains were read from a single sample in a study of T cells after posttransplantation cyclophosphamide. Sequencing used immunoSEQ multiplex PCR; TCRdb keeps in-frame clones, though not all of them. The sample lists some 7,400 clones; around 72% were seen once. The sequencing sample was made of memory CD4+ T cells sorted from blood. The receptor source for this set is a woman aged 50 to 60 in good health and a related stem cell transplant donor. Each CDR3 is given with its conserved first and last residue. The D gene is left open where the match is weak. The size field is filled for only some rows; it gives once, few, many or a size class.

J gene	clone size	V gene	D gene	CDR3 protein	CDR3 DNA
TRBJ1-1	.	TRBV19	.	CASSRTILTEAFF	TGTGCCAGTAGTAGGACAATTCTCACTGAAGCCTTCTTT
TRBJ1-1	.	TRBV11-2	.	CASSLQFGQKNTEAFF	TGTGCCAGCAGCCTTCAATTTGGGCAGAAGAACACTGAAGCTTTCTTT
TRBJ2-5	.	TRBV30	.	CAWSIQGVGETQYF	TGTGCCTGGAGTATCCAGGGCGTTGGCGAGACCCAGTACTTC
TRBJ2-1	once	TRBV19	.	CASSIQAGLYNEQFF	TGTGCCAGTAGTATTCAGGCGGGACTGTACAATGAGCAGTTCTTC
TRBJ2-7	few	TRBV5-4	TRBD2	CASSTSGLTYEQYF	TGTGCCAGCAGCACTAGCGGGCTCACCTACGAGCAGTACTTC
TRBJ2-1	.	TRBV21-1	.	CASPTPSGTYNEQFF	TGTGCCAGCCCCACCCCAAGCGGGACCTACAATGAGCAGTTCTTC
TRBJ2-5	.	TRBV6-1	.	CASSRGRGAKETQYF	TGTGCCAGCAGTCGAGGCAGAGGCGCGAAAGAGACCCAGTACTTC
TRBJ1-5	.	TRBV27	TRBD1	CASSSLDRDNQPQHF	TGTGCCAGCAGTTCCTTGGACAGGGACAATCAGCCCCAGCATTTT
TRBJ2-1	.	TRBV9	.	CASSVRPSSYNEQFF	TGTGCCAGCAGCGTAAGGCCTAGCAGCTACAATGAGCAGTTCTTC
TRBJ1-1	once	TRBV30	.	CAWNAGGEIEAFF	TGTGCCTGGAACGCTGGGGGCGAGATTGAAGCTTTCTTT
TRBJ2-1	.	TRBV5-1	.	CASSSQAGNEQFF	TGCGCCAGCAGCTCTCAGGCGGGCAATGAGCAGTTCTTC
TRBJ1-6	.	TRBV11-2	.	CASSPLGGINSPLHF	TGTGCCAGCAGCCCCTTGGGAGGGATCAATTCACCCCTCCACTTT
TRBJ2-7	.	TRBV5-4	.	CASSLARGSYEQYF	TGTGCCAGCAGCTTGGCGAGGGGGTCCTACGAGCAGTACTTC
TRBJ2-7	few	TRBV7-7	TRBD2	CASPSLAGGSSYEQYF	TGTGCCAGCCCCTCCCTCGCGGGGGGTAGCTCCTACGAGCAGTACTTC
TRBJ2-2	few	TRBV28	TRBD2	CASSYLLAATGELFF	TGTGCCAGCAGTTACCTTCTAGCGGCCACCGGGGAGCTGTTTTTT
TRBJ1-4	.	TRBV7-8	.	CASSLQGEKLFF	TGTGCCAGCAGCTTACAGGGAGAAAAACTGTTTTTT
TRBJ2-1	.	TRBV30	TRBD2	CAWSPRGPWRGFYNEQFF	TGTGCCTGGAGTCCCCGTGGACCCTGGCGGGGGTTCTACAATGAGCAGTTCTTC
TRBJ2-3	.	TRBV6-4	.	CASSDESGGTDTQYF	TGTGCCAGCAGTGACGAGTCAGGGGGCACAGATACGCAGTATTTT
TRBJ1-1	.	TRBV6-1	.	CATGGSFINTEAFF	TGTGCCACCGGGGGGTCCTTCATCAACACTGAAGCTTTCTTT
TRBJ1-2	.	TRBV7-2	TRBD1	CASSLAVRGPGGYTF	TGTGCCAGCAGCTTAGCGGTGAGGGGGCCCGGTGGCTACACCTTC
TRBJ2-5	.	TRBV27	.	CASRTLRAEEETQYF	TGTGCCAGCAGAACCCTGCGCGCTGAGGAAGAGACCCAGTACTTC
TRBJ2-1	.	TRBV7-2	TRBD2	CASSLATSGSRITNEQFF	TGTGCCAGCAGCTTAGCGACTAGCGGGAGCCGTATCACCAATGAGCAGTTCTTC